The text below deals with one T cell receptor (beta chain). Its antigen is not identified. Germline V gene data show CDR1 as MNHEY and CDR2 as SMNVEV (reference sequence). This CDR3 has 15 residues. No DNA is given; TCRdb re-called the 5' RACE reads and lists each CDR3 protein once. Its listing shows roughly 120,000 distinct CDR3 sequences. These data come from a study of monozygotic twins with inflammatory bowel disease. Study observations and caveats: Among IBD patients, fewer clonotypes were shared with others than among healthy twins, especially with disease activity.

The specimen was blood. The sequence came from a human donor with ulcerative colitis or Crohn's disease, or a healthy co-twin of an affected twin (not recorded which). The chain joins TRBV27 to TRBJ2-2; TCRdb's assignment of TRBD1 cannot be checked, as there is no DNA. The CDR3: CASSSYRGRSGELFF.